The next 28 T cell receptor beta chains were all read from a single sample in a study of T cells in Graves' hyperthyroidism and ophthalmopathy. Amplified TCR beta CDR3 regions derived from RNA transcripts. The TCR CDR3 first-round RT-PCR relied on the HTBI primer set. TCRdb re-derived calls from the multiplex PCR reads in MiXCR, one entry per CDR3 protein. Seen here are more than 350,000 distinct CDR3 sequences, over 12% observed once, and the top ten hold roughly 19%. The sequencing sample was made of blood. Every receptor here comes from a woman in her sixties with Graves' ophthalmopathy.

This sequence joins TRBV4-2 and TRBJ2-2, with D unclear. V was pared by 0 bases and J by 5 bases, with 10 bases between. This CDR3 is 15 amino acids long. CDR1 LGHNA and CDR2 YNFKEQ come from the germline V gene. This chain's CDR3 is CASSQDQASTGELFF. CDR3 sequence (DNA): TGTGCCAGCAGCCAAGATCAGGCCTCTACCGGGGAGCTGTTTTTT.

The chain has TRBV19 and TRBJ1-5; D is perhaps TRBD1 (5 bases). The CDR3 contains 13 residues. Per germline, CDR1 LNHDA and CDR2 SQIVND (reference sequence). Trimming removed 5 bases at V and 5 bases at J, with 10 bases between. CDR3 nucleotide sequence: TGTGCCAGTAGTGCTCGGGGGGATCAGCCCCAGCATTTT. This gives the protein CASSARGDQPQHF.

This clonotype was detected ten times or more. The V gene is TRBV20-1, the J gene TRBJ2-1; D gene ambiguous. This CDR3 has 12 amino acids. Germline V lookup: CDR1 DFQATT, CDR2 SNEGSKA (reference sequence). V was shortened by 8 bases and J by 1 base, with 9 bases between the two germline ends. The CDR3 bases are TGCAGTTACATGGGTTCCTACAATGAGCAGTTCTTC. It is translated as CSYMGSYNEQFF.

V and J are TRBV6-1 and TRBJ2-7; D is perhaps TRBD2 (7 bases). V lost 6 bases and J lost 7, with 22 bases in between. Germline values: CDR1 MNHNS, CDR2 SASEGT. The CDR3 is 15 amino acids. CDR3 nucleotides: TGTGCCAGCAGCCTTTCCCAGGGGAGGGTTGGTGAGCAGTACTTC. It translates to CASSLSQGRVGEQYF.

This clonotype came up many times. The chain joins TRBV12-3 or TRBV12-4 to TRBJ2-7; D may be TRBD1 (6 bases). V lost 6 bases to trimming and J lost 0 bases, with 15 bases between them. The CDR3 runs 15 residues. CDR3 sequence reads: CASRSGTPSSYEQYF. CDR3 DNA: TGTGCCAGCAGGTCCGGGACACCGAGCTCCTACGAGCAGTACTTC.

This chain uses TRBV5-1 with TRBJ1-1; D may be TRBD1 (5 bases). This CDR3 comprises 14 residues. The ends were cut back, 3 bases at V and 4 bases at J, with 13 bases in the middle. Germline loops: CDR1 SGHRS, CDR2 YFSETQ. The CDR3 coding sequence is TGCGCCAGCAGCTCGTCAAGGGGTGGCACTGAAGCTTTCTTT. Encoded protein: CASSSSRGGTEAFF.

This clonotype was seen more than once but under ten times. The CDR3 DNA follows: TGTGCCAGCAGCTTAGAAGCGAACACAGATACGCAGTATTTT. Amino acids: CASSLEANTDTQYF. The J gene is TRBJ2-3, the V gene TRBV7-2; D uncertain. Trimming left V 1 base short and J 2 bases short, with 7 bases between. CDR3 length: 14 residues. Looked up from germline, CDR1 is SGHTA and CDR2 is FQGNSA.

Note on this clonotype: Since a much larger clone is just one base distant, this may be a read error. Lacking the conserved final phenylalanine or tryptophan, this CDR3 likely reflects a read error. The CDR3 DNA reads TGTGCCACCAGCCTCCCCCCTCGCACAGATACGCAGTATCTT. Its protein is CATSLPPRTDTQYL. V and J are TRBV15 and TRBJ2-3, with D uncertain. There are 14 residues in the CDR3. Trimming pared 5 bases from V and 1 base from J, leaving 10 bases between. Germline CDR1 and CDR2: LNHNV and YYDKDF (reference sequence).

This chain uses TRBV15 with TRBJ2-7; 10 bases line up with TRBD2. Germline V gives CDR1 LNHNV, CDR2 YYDKDF (reference sequence). The CDR3 runs 15 residues. Trimming took 5 bases from V and 3 from J; bases not matched to a gene: 7. The CDR3 here is CATSPWTSGDYEQYF. The CDR3 coding sequence is TGTGCCACCAGCCCATGGACTAGCGGAGACTACGAGCAGTACTTC.

Many counts were recorded for this clonotype. This chain connects TRBV6-1 to TRBJ2-1, with D perhaps being TRBD1 or TRBD2 (5 bases each). Deletions cut 8 bases from V and 7 bases from J, with 15 bases between. The CDR3 runs 13 residues. Germline CDR1 MNHNS, CDR2 SASEGT. CDR3 DNA sequence: TGTGCCAGCGTAACCGGGGCCCAAAATGAGCAGTTCTTC. Protein sequence: CASVTGAQNEQFF.

The V call is TRBV7-9, the J call TRBJ2-5, with a tentative D call TRBD1 (5 bases). Germline CDR1 reads SEHNR; CDR2 reads FQNEAQ (reference sequence). The V end was cut by 1 base, the J end by 5 bases, with 17 bases between. The CDR3 spans 16 residues. The CDR3 loop is CASSLGNMQGSETQYF. The CDR3 DNA follows: TGTGCCAGCAGCTTAGGGAATATGCAGGGTTCCGAGACCCAGTACTTC. Combining the CDR3 with reference TRBV7-9 and TRBJ2-5 gives the whole variable domain DTGVSQNPRHKITKRGQNVTFRCDPISEHNRLYWYRQTLGQGPEFLTYFQNEAQLEKSRLLSDRFSAERPKGSFSTLEIQRTEQGDSAMYLCASSLGNMQGSETQYFGPGTRLLVL.

At least ten counts were recorded for this clonotype. This chain connects TRBV7-2 to TRBJ1-4; D is perhaps TRBD1 (5 bases). The CDR3 has 17 residues. V shed 3 bases and J shed 5 bases, with 19 bases lying between them. Germline-derived CDR1 and CDR2 are SGHTA and FQGNSA. This CDR3 reads CASSFSTIDRLNEKLFF. For the CDR3, the DNA is TGTGCCAGCAGCTTTTCTACGATTGACAGACTAAATGAAAAACTGTTTTTT.

This clonotype was seen a few times. V is TRBV27 and J is TRBJ2-5; 14 bases align to TRBD2. Germline V gene data show CDR1 as MNHEY and CDR2 as SMNVEV (reference sequence). V trimming: 3 bases; J trimming: 8 bases; junction bases outside the gene matches: 2. The CDR3 is 14 amino acids. CDR3 residues: CASSLGLAGVTQYF. The DNA for the CDR3 is TGTGCCAGCAGTTTGGGACTAGCGGGAGTAACCCAGTACTTC.

The chain links TRBV7-8 to TRBJ2-2, with TRBD2 identical over 12 bases. This CDR3 contains 19 residues. Germline-derived CDR1 and CDR2 are SGHVS and FQNEAQ. J gave up 4 bases and V 5 bases, and 14 bases lay outside the gene matches. CDR3 in DNA: TGTGCCAGCAGCCGATTTGAGTTACTAGCGGGAGGATCCACCGGGGAGCTGTTTTTT. Translated: CASSRFELLAGGSTGELFF.

This chain links TRBV20-1 with TRBJ2-5, with D perhaps matching TRBD2 (6 bases). The germline V gene has CDR1 DFQATT and CDR2 SNEGSKA (reference sequence). With 0 bases removed from V and 4 bases from J, the gap between germline ends came to 18 bases. The CDR3 spans 16 residues. In DNA form, the CDR3 reads TGCAGTGCTAGAGACTCATCGGGACTTTCACGAGAGACCCAGTACTTC. Translating gives CSARDSSGLSRETQYF.

This chain joins TRBV19 and TRBJ1-5; maybe TRBD1 (6 bases). Trimming left V 5 bases short and J 6 bases short, with 20 bases between. From germline, CDR1 is LNHDA and CDR2 SQIVND (reference sequence). This CDR3 has 16 amino acids. As DNA, the CDR3 is TGTGCCAGTAGTTCCCACAGGGCCCCGGGTGTTCAGCCCCAGCATTTT. Encoded protein: CASSSHRAPGVQPQHF.

There are many counts of this clonotype. This chain links TRBV7-8 with TRBJ1-1, with 8 bases identical to TRBD1. This CDR3 is built from 12 residues. Per germline, CDR1 SGHVS and CDR2 FQNEAQ. V dropped 1 base and J dropped 11; count of bases not matched to a gene: 3. In nucleotides, the CDR3 is TGTGCCAGCAGCTTAGGGACAGGGATGGCTTTCTTT. This gives the protein CASSLGTGMAFF. The variable domain in full, completed from reference TRBV7-8 and TRBJ1-1, reads GAGVSQSPRYKVAKRGQDVALRCDPISGHVSLFWYQQALGQGPEFLTYFQNEAQLDKSGLPSDRFFAERPEGSVSTLKIQRTQQEDSAVYLCASSLGTGMAFFGQGTRLTVV.

V gene TRBV5-1 combines with J gene TRBJ2-1; perhaps TRBD1 as D (6 bases). The CDR3 consists of 14 residues. CDR1 is SGHRS, CDR2 YFSETQ, per germline. Trimming removed 0 bases at V and 7 bases at J, with 11 bases between. The CDR3 DNA is TGCGCCAGCAGCTTGGGGGACGACAGGAATGAGCAGTTCTTC. Residues: CASSLGDDRNEQFF.

The table lists this clonotype with a few counts. The chain links TRBV27 to TRBJ2-5; D not resolved. Trimming shortened V by 6 bases and J by 2 bases, and 10 bases separated the two germline ends. Germline CDR1 MNHEY, CDR2 SMNVEV (reference sequence). The CDR3 sequence is 13 residues long. The CDR3 sequence is CASSQLAQETQYF. The CDR3 DNA follows: TGTGCCAGCAGCCAACTTGCGCAAGAGACCCAGTACTTC.

This clonotype was counted only a few times. This sequence joins TRBV4-1 and TRBJ2-7, with 7 bases that match TRBD1. Unmatched junction bases numbered 3, after V lost 0 bases and J lost 4 bases. Per the germline V gene, CDR1 is MGHRA and CDR2 is YSYEKL. This CDR3 region has 14 residues. CDR3 in DNA: TGCGCCAGCAGCCAAGAAAGGGGGCCTTACGAGCAGTACTTC. Its protein product is CASSQERGPYEQYF.

This clonotype has a count of ten or more. The CDR3 sequence: CAISPGLADRTDTQYF. The DNA of the CDR3 is TGTGCCATCAGCCCGGGACTAGCGGACCGCACAGATACGCAGTATTTT. The chain employs TRBV10-3 and TRBJ2-3; TRBD2 matches at 11 bases. This CDR3 has 16 residues. The junction had 6 bases not matched to a gene; V was cut back by 6 bases and J by 1 base. CDR1 is ENHRY, CDR2 SYGVKD, per germline.

This chain links TRBV9 with TRBJ2-3, with TRBD2 matching 7 bases. The ends lost 5 bases at V and 5 bases at J; junction bases unmatched: 17. Germline V gene data show CDR1 as SGDLS and CDR2 as YYNGEE. The CDR3 has 17 residues. Here the CDR3 reads CASSGGSSDAGEDTQYF. For the CDR3, the DNA is TGTGCCAGCAGTGGGGGTTCTAGTGACGCGGGGGAAGATACGCAGTATTTT.

This clonotype was recorded many times. The chain employs TRBV5-8 and TRBJ2-2; maybe TRBD2 (5 bases). Per germline, CDR1 SGHTS and CDR2 YDEGEE. Trimming took off 0 bases at V and 7 bases at J, with 13 bases between the two ends. The CDR3 runs to 15 residues. This CDR3 reads CASSLELSDGGELFF. The CDR3 region has the DNA TGTGCCAGCAGCTTGGAACTTAGCGATGGCGGGGAGCTGTTTTTT. Looking up the rest from reference TRBV5-8 and TRBJ2-2 gives the full variable domain: EAGVTQSPTHLIKTRGQQATLRCSPISGHTSVYWYQQALGLGLQFLLWYDEGEERNRGNFPPRFSGRQFPNYSSELNVNALELEDSALYLCASSLELSDGGELFFGEGSRLTVL.

A few counts support this clonotype. The J gene is TRBJ2-2, the V gene TRBV7-9, with TRBD2 identical over 7 bases. There are 17 residues in the CDR3. V dropped 5 bases and J dropped 4; count of bases not matched to a gene: 13. Germline V gene data show CDR1 as SEHNR and CDR2 as FQNEAQ (reference sequence). CDR3 DNA: TGTGCCAGCAGCCCACTCAAACGCGGGAGTGGCACCGGGGAGCTGTTTTTT. It specifies CASSPLKRGSGTGELFF.

This clonotype has more than one count but fewer than ten. A read error may explain this, as a much larger clone is one base away. This rearrangement joins TRBV28 to TRBJ1-4; D is possibly TRBD1 (6 bases). Germline values: CDR1 MDHEN, CDR2 SYDVKM. This CDR3 has 15 amino acids. The V end was cut by 7 bases, the J end by 7 bases, with 19 bases between. CDR3 sequence: CASTPVQGQGEKLFF. CDR3 DNA sequence: TGTGCCAGCACTCCCGTACAGGGTCAAGGTGAAAAACTGTTTTTT.

The V call is TRBV6-5, the J call TRBJ2-6; D not certain. The ends were cut back, 0 bases at V and 2 bases at J, with 14 bases in the middle. The CDR3 length is 18 residues. Germline V CDR1 and CDR2: MNHEY, SVGAGI. DNA of the CDR3: TGTGCCAGCAGTTACTCCGGTCGGTTTTCGGCTGGGGCCAACGTCCTGACTTTC. This sequence encodes CASSYSGRFSAGANVLTF.

This clonotype was seen many times. The rearrangement links TRBV12-3 or TRBV12-4 to TRBJ1-2, with 8 positions matching TRBD1. CDR3 length: 16 residues. The J segment lost 4 bases and the V segment lost 5 bases, leaving 12 bases of the junction unmatched. CDR3 bases: TGTGCCAGCAGTGTGGACAGGGTGGGGAGGGGCTATGGCTACACCTTC. Translated, it gives CASSVDRVGRGYGYTF.

This clonotype was counted at least ten times. The genes are TRBV20-1 and TRBJ2-7; the D gene is possibly TRBD1 (5 bases). The CDR3 is made up of 14 amino acids. Germline V gene lookup returns CDR1 DFQATT and CDR2 SNEGSKA (reference sequence). With 6 bases removed from V and 1 base from J, the gap between germline ends came to 16 bases. CDR3 loop: CSASARDRSYEQYF. In DNA, the CDR3 is TGCAGTGCCTCTGCCAGGGATAGGTCCTACGAGCAGTACTTC.